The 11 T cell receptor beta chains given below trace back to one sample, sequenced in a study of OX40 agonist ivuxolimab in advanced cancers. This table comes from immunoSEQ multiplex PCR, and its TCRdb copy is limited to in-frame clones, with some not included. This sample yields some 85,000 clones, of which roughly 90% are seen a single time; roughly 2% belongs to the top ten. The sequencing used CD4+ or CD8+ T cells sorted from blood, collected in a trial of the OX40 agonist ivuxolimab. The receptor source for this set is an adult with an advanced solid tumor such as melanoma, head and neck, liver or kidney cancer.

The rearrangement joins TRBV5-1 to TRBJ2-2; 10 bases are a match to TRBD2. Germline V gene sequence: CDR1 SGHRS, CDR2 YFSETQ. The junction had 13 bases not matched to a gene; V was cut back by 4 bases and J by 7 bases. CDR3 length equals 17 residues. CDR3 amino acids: CASSTGLGLAANGELFF. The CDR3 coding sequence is TGCGCCAGCAGCACGGGATTAGGACTAGCGGCGAACGGGGAGCTGTTTTTT.

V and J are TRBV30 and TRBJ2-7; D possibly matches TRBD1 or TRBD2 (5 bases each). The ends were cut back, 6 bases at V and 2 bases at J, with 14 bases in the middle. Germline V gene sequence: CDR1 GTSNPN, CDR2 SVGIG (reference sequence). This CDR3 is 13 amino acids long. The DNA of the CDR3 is TGTGCCTGTTCACGGGACCCCACCTACGAGCAGTACTTC. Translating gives CACSRDPTYEQYF.

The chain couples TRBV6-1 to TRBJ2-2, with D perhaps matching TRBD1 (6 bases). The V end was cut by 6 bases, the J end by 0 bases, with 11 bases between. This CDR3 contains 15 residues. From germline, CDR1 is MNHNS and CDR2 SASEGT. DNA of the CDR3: TGTGCCAGCAGGGTAAGGGGGACGAACACCGGGGAGCTGTTTTTT. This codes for CASRVRGTNTGELFF.

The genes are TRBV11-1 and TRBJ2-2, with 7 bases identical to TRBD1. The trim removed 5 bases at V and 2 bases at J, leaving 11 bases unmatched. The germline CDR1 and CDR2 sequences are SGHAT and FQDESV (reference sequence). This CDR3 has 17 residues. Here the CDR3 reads CASSAKTGTANTGELFF. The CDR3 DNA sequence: TGTGCCAGCAGCGCAAAAACTGGGACAGCCAACACCGGGGAGCTGTTTTTT.

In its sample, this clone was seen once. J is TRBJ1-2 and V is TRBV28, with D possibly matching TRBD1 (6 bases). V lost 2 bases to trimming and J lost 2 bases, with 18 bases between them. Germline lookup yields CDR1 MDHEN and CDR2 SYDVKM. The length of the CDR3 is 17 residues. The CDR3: CASSLRPPRGRNYGYTF. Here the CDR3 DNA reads TGTGCCAGCAGTTTACGACCACCCAGGGGACGCAACTATGGCTACACCTTC.

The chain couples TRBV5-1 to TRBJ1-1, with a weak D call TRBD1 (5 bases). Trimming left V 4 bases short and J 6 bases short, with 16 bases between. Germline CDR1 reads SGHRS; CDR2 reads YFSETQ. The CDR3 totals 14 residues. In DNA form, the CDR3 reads TGCGCCAGCAGCGTGGACATGCGGGACTCTGAAGCTTTCTTT. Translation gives CASSVDMRDSEAFF.

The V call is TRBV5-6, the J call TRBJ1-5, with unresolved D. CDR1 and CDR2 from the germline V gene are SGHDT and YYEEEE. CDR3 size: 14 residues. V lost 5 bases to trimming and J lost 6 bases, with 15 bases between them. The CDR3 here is CASSSLRGSQPQHF. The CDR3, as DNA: TGTGCCAGCAGTTCATTGCGAGGTTCTCAGCCCCAGCATTTT.

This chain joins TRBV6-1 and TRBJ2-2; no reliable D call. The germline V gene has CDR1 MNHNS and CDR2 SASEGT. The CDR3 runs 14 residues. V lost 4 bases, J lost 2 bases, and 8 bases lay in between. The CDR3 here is CASSAQINTGELFF. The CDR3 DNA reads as TGTGCCAGCAGTGCGCAGATCAACACCGGGGAGCTGTTTTTT.

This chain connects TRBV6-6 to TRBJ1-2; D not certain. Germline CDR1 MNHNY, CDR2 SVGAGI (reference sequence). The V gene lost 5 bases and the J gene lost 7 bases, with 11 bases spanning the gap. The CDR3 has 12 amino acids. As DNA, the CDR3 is TGTGCCAGCAGTACTCAGATGGGTGGCTACACCTTC. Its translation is CASSTQMGGYTF.

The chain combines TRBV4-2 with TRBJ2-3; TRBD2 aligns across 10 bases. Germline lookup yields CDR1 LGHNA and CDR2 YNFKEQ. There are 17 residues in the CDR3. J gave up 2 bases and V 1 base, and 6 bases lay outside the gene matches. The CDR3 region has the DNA TGTGCCAGCAGCCAAGCAGGACTAGCGGAAACCACAGATACGCAGTATTTT. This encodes CASSQAGLAETTDTQYF.

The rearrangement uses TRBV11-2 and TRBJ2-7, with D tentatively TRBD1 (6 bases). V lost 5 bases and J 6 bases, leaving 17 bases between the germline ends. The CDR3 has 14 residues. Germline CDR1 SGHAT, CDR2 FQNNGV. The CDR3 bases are TGTGCCAGCAGCGTCCTGAGGGACACAAGCGAGCAGTACTTC. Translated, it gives CASSVLRDTSEQYF. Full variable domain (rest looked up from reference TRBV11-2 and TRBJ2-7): EAGVAQSPRYKIIEKRQSVAFWCNPISGHATLYWYQQILGQGPKLLIQFQNNGVVDDSQLPKDRFSAERLKGVDSTLKIQPAKLEDSAVYLCASSVLRDTSEQYFGPGTRLTVT.